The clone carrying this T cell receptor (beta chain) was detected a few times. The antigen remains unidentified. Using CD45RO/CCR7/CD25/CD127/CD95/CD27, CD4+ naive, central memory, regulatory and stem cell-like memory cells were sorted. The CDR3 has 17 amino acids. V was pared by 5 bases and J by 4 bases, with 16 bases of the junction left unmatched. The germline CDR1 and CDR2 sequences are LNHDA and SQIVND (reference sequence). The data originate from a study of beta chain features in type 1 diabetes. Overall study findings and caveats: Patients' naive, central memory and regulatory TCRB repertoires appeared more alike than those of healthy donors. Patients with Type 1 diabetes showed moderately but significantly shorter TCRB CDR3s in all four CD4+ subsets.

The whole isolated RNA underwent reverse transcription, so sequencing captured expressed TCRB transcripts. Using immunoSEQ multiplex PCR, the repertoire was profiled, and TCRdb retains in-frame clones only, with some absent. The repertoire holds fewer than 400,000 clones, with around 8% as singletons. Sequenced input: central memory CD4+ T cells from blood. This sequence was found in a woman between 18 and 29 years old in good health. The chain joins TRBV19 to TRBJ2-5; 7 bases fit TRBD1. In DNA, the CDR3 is TGTGCCAGTAGTTCAAAAGGGGCAGAGGGGGCCGCAGAGACCCAGTACTTC. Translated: CASSSKGAEGAAETQYF.